This section outlines one T cell receptor beta chain sequence together with its context. What it binds is not known. This entry is derived from a study of OX40 agonist ivuxolimab in advanced cancers. In the study overall: The patients' treatment was ivuxolimab, an agonistic anti-OX40 (CD134) antibody.

Autoimmune disease history or systemic immunosuppression disqualified patients. Overall study results and limits: Expanded clones were, on average, more numerous among CD8+ T cells than CD4+. Dosing at 0.1 to 3.0 mg/kg was accompanied by clonal expansion of CD4+ and CD8+ blood T cells by week 6.

V trimming: 4 bases; J trimming: 0 bases; junction bases outside the gene matches: 6. The CDR3 loop spans 17 amino acids. The V gene's germline CDR1 is LGHNA and CDR2 YNFKEQ. Profiled with immunoSEQ multiplex PCR; TCRdb holds only in-frame clones, not every one. The table shows about 68,000 clones, with around 83% occurring only once. The rearrangement links TRBV4-2 to TRBJ2-2; 9 nucleotides match TRBD1. This material consisted of CD4+ or CD8+ T cells sorted from blood, taken in a trial of the OX40 agonist ivuxolimab. This clonotype was sampled from an adult with an advanced solid tumor such as melanoma, head and neck, liver or kidney cancer. In nucleotides, the CDR3 is TGTGCCAGCAGCCGGACGGGACAGGGCACGAACACCGGGGAGCTGTTTTTT. As protein: CASSRTGQGTNTGELFF.